The 9 T cell receptor beta chains reported below all come from one sample, sequenced in a study of blood T cells in healthy people across ages. Through a sample-barcoded 5' primer and a J-beta primer mix, a second PCR was run for roughly 6 to 11 cycles. TCRdb used MiXCR to reprocess the 5' RACE reads, holding one entry per CDR3 protein. The data contain about 730,000 distinct CDR3 sequences, roughly 44% of them singletons. Material: blood. Receptors were obtained from a woman aged 60-70 years in good health.

The sample holds a few counts of this clonotype. The V and J genes are TRBV20-1 and TRBJ2-2, with D hard to call. The germline gives CDR1 DFQATT, CDR2 SNEGSKA (reference sequence). V gave up 1 base and J gave up 1 base, with 10 bases separating them. The CDR3 is 15 amino acids. CDR3 amino acids: CSARGRQRNTGELFF. CDR3 sequence (DNA): TGCAGTGCTAGAGGCCGCCAGAGGAACACCGGGGAGCTGTTTTTT.

The CDR3 DNA sequence: TGTGCCAGCAGCTTAGGACAGGGAGCCCTCTACGAGCAGTTCTTC. Translated, it gives CASSLGQGALYEQFF. This rearrangement joins TRBV7-2 to TRBJ2-1; TRBD1 agrees at 7 bases. V dropped 1 base and J dropped 10; count of bases not matched to a gene: 10. The germline CDR1 and CDR2 sequences are SGHTA and FQGNSA. The CDR3 spans 15 residues.

The chain uses TRBV10-3 and TRBJ2-7, with 8 positions matching TRBD2. After removal of 2 bases from V and 2 bases from J, the junction contained 5 bases not matched to a gene. This CDR3 is built from 15 residues. Germline V lookup: CDR1 ENHRY, CDR2 SYGVKD. In DNA form, the CDR3 reads TGTGCCATCAGTGAGGGGCGGGGGGCACCCTACGAGCAGTACTTC. It is translated as CAISEGRGAPYEQYF.

V and J are TRBV6-5 and TRBJ1-2; 7 bases line up with TRBD1. Germline values: CDR1 MNHEY, CDR2 SVGAGI. The trim removed 8 bases at V and 6 bases at J, leaving 9 bases unmatched. CDR3 size: 13 residues. In DNA, the CDR3 is TGTGCCAGCCAGAGTAGGGGGCTGGATGGCTACACCTTC. It translates to CASQSRGLDGYTF.

The V call is TRBV29-1, the J call TRBJ1-4; D is ambiguous. V was shortened by 7 bases and J by 5 bases, with 8 bases between the two germline ends. This CDR3 comprises 11 residues. Germline lookup yields CDR1 SQVTM and CDR2 ANQGSEA. The CDR3 protein is CSGLLNEKLFF. The CDR3 DNA follows: TGCAGCGGCCTATTGAATGAAAAACTGTTTTTT.

CDR3 residues: CASSVEAGAFGYTF. The DNA for the CDR3 is TGTGCCAGCAGTGTGGAGGCCGGGGCTTTCGGCTACACCTTC. The genes are TRBV6-4 and TRBJ1-2, with D tentatively TRBD1 (5 bases). The germline V and J ends were trimmed by 4 bases and 8 bases, with 17 bases remaining between them. The CDR3 has 14 amino acids. Germline-derived CDR1 and CDR2 are MRHNA and SNTAGT.

J is TRBJ2-1 and V is TRBV7-2; 8 positions match TRBD2. Germline loops: CDR1 SGHTA, CDR2 FQGNSA. The CDR3 covers 16 residues. V was pared by 1 base and J by 5 bases, with 7 bases of the junction left unmatched. In nucleotides, the CDR3 is TGTGCCAGCAGCTTAGGGGGTAGCGGGACCGACAATGAGCAGTTCTTC. The encoded protein is CASSLGGSGTDNEQFF.

This clonotype was picked up a small number of times. V is TRBV6-6 and J is TRBJ2-3; 11 bases are shared with TRBD2. V gave up 8 bases and J gave up 4 bases; unmatched junction bases: 11. This CDR3 region has 16 residues. Per germline, CDR1 MNHNY and CDR2 SVGAGI (reference sequence). CDR3 sequence: CASQSPPGLAADTQYF. The CDR3 DNA reads as TGTGCCAGCCAATCCCCTCCGGGACTAGCGGCAGATACGCAGTATTTT.

This clonotype was observed a handful of times. V gene TRBV13 combines with J gene TRBJ1-6, with D perhaps matching TRBD1 (6 bases). Germline V CDR1 and CDR2: PRHDT, FYEKMQ (reference sequence). V lost 5 bases to trimming and J lost 0 bases, with 17 bases between them. The CDR3 loop spans 18 amino acids. CDR3 sequence: CASSRQEDESSYNSPLHF. In DNA, the CDR3 is TGTGCCAGCAGCCGACAGGAGGACGAGAGCTCCTATAATTCACCCCTCCACTTT.